This paragraph reports one T cell receptor beta chain. CDR1 ENHRY and CDR2 SYGVKD come from the germline V gene. CDR3 length: 13 amino acids. Germline trimming cut 11 bases from V and 0 bases from J; bases unmatched to any gene: 3. These data are taken from a study of T cells after yellow fever vaccination. On the study more broadly: Fractions containing few cells were prepared with SMART-Seq v4 Ultra Low Input.

TCRdb reanalysed the 5' RACE reads using MiXCR and keeps one entry per CDR3 protein. Among about 340,000 distinct CDR3 sequences listed, approximately 12% were seen once. Sequencing used CD4+ T cells sorted from PBMCs, obtained 15 days after the yellow fever booster vaccination. The V and J genes are TRBV10-3 and TRBJ2-3; the match to TRBD2 covers 9 bases. The receptor was derived from a man younger than 35 who received the YFV17D yellow fever vaccine. The CDR3 DNA reads as TGTGCCGCGGCGGGGGGGAGCACAGATACGCAGTATTTT. This gives the protein CAAAGGSTDTQYF.